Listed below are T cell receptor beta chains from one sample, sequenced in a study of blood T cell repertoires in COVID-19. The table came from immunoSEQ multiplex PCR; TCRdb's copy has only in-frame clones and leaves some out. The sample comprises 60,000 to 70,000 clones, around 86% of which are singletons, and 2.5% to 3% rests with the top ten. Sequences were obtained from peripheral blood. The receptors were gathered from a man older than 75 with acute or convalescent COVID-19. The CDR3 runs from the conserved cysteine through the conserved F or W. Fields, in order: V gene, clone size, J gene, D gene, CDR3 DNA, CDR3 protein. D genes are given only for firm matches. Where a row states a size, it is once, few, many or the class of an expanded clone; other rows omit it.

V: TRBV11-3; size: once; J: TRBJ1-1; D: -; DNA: TGTGCCAGCAGCCAGTTGAACACTGAAGCTTTCTTT; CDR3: CASSQLNTEAFF
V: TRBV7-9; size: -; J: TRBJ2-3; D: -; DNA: TGTGCCAGCACCCGGGCGAGCGGGAGCACAGATACGCAGTATTTT; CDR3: CASTRASGSTDTQYF
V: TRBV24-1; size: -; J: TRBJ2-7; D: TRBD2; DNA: TGTGCCACCAGTGATTTTGGGGGGACTAGCGGGAGTGAAGAGCAGTACTTC; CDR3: CATSDFGGTSGSEEQYF
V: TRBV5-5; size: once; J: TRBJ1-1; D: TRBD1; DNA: TGTGCCAGCAGCTACAGGGGGCGGGACACTGAAGCTTTCTTT; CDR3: CASSYRGRDTEAFF
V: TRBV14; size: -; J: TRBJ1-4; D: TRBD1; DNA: TGTGCCAGCAGCCAAGAGGGACAGCCTAATGAAAAACTGTTTTTT; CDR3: CASSQEGQPNEKLFF
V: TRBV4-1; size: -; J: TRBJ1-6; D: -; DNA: TGCGCCAGCCGAAATCCTAGACAGAGCTCCTATAATTCACCCCTCCACTTT; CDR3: CASRNPRQSSYNSPLHF
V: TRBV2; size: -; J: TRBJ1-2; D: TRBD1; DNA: TGTGCCAGCAGTGACAGTCGGGACAGGGGTTACTATGGCTACACCTTC; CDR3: CASSDSRDRGYYGYTF
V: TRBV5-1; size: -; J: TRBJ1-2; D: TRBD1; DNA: TGCGCCAGCAGCCCCAGGACAGGGTTGGACTATGGCTACACCTTC; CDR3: CASSPRTGLDYGYTF
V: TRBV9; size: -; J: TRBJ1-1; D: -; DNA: TGTGCCAGCAGCGTAGATCAGGATACTGAAGCTTTCTTT; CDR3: CASSVDQDTEAFF
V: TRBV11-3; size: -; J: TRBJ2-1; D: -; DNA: TGTGCCAGCAGCTTAGTCGTAAATGAGCAGTTCTTC; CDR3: CASSLVVNEQFF
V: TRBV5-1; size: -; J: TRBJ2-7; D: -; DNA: TGCGCCAGCAGCTTGACAGGGTACGAGCAGTACTTC; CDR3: CASSLTGYEQYF
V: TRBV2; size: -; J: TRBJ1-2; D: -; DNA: TGTGCCAGCAGCAAGGACAGATCAACGAACTATGGCTACACCTTC; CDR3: CASSKDRSTNYGYTF
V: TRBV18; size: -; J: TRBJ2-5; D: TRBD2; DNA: TGTGCCAGCTCACCCCCCCTAGCGGGAGGGCCCAGGGGACAAGAGACCCAGTACTTC; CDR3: CASSPPLAGGPRGQETQYF
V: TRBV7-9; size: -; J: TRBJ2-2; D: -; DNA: TGTGCCAGAGAGGGAGAGTACACCGGGGAGCTGTTTTTT; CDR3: CAREGEYTGELFF
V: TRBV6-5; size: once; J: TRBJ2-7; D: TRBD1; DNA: TGTGCCAGCAGTTACTCGGACAGGGGCGGCTACGAGCAGTACTTC; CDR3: CASSYSDRGGYEQYF
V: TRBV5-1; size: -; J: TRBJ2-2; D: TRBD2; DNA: TGCGCCAGCAGGGCGACAGCGGGAGTGGACGGGGAGCTGTTTTTT; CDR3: CASRATAGVDGELFF
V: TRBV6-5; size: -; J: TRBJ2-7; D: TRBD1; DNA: TGTGCCAGCAGTTCGCGCTGGGGGACAGGGGAGAGCGAGCAGTACTTC; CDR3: CASSSRWGTGESEQYF
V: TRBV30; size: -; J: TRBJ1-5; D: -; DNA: TGTGCCTGGAGTGTACGCACTGGCAATCAGCCCCAGCATTTT; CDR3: CAWSVRTGNQPQHF
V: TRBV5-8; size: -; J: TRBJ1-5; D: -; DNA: TGTGCCAGCAGCCAGAGGGCCGGGGTTGGTCAGCCCCAGCATTTT; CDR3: CASSQRAGVGQPQHF
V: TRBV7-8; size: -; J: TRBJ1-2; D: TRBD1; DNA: TGTGCCAGCAGCTTGGGACAGGCCCTATATGGCTACACCTTC; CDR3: CASSLGQALYGYTF
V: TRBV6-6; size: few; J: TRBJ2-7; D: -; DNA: TGTGCCAGCAGTTACCAACAGGGCTCCTACGAGCAGTACTTC; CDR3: CASSYQQGSYEQYF
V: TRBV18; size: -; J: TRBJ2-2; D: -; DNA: TGTGCCAGCTCACCACTTTCAACAGGGAACACCGGGGAGCTGTTTTTT; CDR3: CASSPLSTGNTGELFF
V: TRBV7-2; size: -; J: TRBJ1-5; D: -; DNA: TGTGCCAGCAGCTTAGACAGGGCGGCTCAGCCCCAGCATTTT; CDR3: CASSLDRAAQPQHF
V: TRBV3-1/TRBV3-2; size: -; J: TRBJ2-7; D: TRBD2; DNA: TGTGCCAGCAGCCCGACTAGCGGGAGGGCGTCGCAGTACTTC; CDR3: CASSPTSGRASQYF
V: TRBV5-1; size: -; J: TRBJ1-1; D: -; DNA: TGCGCCAGCAGCTTGGGGACTGATTGGCGGAACACTGAAGCTTTCTTT; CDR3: CASSLGTDWRNTEAFF
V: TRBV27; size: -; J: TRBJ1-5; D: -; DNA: TGTGCCAGCAGTTTCAGGCCCACGGGGAACTCGGATCAGCCCCAGCATTTT; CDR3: CASSFRPTGNSDQPQHF
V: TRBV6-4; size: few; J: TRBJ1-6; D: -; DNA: TGTGCCAGCAGTGCCATGACAGATTCACCCCTCCACTTT; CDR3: CASSAMTDSPLHF
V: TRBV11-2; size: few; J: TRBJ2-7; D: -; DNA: TGTGCCAGCAGCTCCCAAGTACTGCCGCCCTACGAGCAGTACTTC; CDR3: CASSSQVLPPYEQYF